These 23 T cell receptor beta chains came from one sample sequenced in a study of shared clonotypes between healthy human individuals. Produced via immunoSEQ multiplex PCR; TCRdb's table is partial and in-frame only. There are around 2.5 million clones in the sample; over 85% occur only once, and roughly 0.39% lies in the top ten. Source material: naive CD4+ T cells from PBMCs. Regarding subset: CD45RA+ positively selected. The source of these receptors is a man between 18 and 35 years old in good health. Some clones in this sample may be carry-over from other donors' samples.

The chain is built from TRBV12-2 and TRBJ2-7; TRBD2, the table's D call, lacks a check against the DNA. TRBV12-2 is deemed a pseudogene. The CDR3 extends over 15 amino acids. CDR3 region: CASRFGGTFNYEQYF. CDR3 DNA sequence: TGTGCAAGTCGCTTCGGGGGGACCTTCAACTACGAGCAGTACTTC.

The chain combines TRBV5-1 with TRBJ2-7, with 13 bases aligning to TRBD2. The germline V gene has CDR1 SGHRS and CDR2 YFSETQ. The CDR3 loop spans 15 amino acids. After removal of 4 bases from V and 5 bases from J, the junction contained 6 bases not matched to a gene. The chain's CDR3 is CASSQLAGGPNEQYF. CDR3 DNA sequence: TGCGCCAGCAGCCAACTAGCGGGAGGGCCAAACGAGCAGTACTTC. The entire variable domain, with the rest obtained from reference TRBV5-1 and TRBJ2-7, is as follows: KAGVTQTPRYLIKTRGQQVTLSCSPISGHRSVSWYQQTPGQGLQFLFEYFSETQRNKGNFPGRFSGRQFSNSRSEMNVSTLELGDSALYLCASSQLAGGPNEQYFGPGTRLTVT.

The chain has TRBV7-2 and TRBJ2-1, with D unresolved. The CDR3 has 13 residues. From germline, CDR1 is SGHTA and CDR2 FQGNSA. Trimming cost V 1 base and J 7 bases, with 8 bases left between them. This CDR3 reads CASSLVFGNEQFF. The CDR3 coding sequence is TGTGCCAGCAGCTTAGTATTCGGGAATGAGCAGTTCTTC. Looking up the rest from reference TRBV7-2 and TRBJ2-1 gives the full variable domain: GAGVSQSPSNKVTEKGKDVELRCDPISGHTALYWYRQSLGQGLEFLIYFQGNSAPDKSGLPSDRFSAERTGGSVSTLTIQRTQQEDSAVYLCASSLVFGNEQFFGPGTRLTVL.

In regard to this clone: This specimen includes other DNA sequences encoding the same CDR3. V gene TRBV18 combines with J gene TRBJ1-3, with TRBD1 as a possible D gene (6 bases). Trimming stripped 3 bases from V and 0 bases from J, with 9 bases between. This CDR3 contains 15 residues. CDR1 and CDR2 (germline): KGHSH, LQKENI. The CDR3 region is CASSPQGSSGNTIYF. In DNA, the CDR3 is TGTGCCAGCTCACCTCAGGGGTCCTCTGGAAACACCATATATTTT.

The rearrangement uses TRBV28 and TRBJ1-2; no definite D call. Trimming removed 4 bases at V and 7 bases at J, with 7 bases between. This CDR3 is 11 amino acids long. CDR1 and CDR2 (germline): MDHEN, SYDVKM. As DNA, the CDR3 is TGTGCCAGCAGTTCAATGTTTGGCTACACCTTC. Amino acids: CASSSMFGYTF.

The chain's CDR3 is CASSLDRGSREQYF. CDR3 DNA: TGCGCCAGCAGCTTGGACAGGGGGAGCAGGGAGCAGTACTTC. The rearrangement links TRBV5-1 to TRBJ2-7, with 8 bases aligning to TRBD1. The germline V gene has CDR1 SGHRS and CDR2 YFSETQ. V was pared by 0 bases and J by 7 bases, with 6 bases of the junction left unmatched. This CDR3 region has 14 residues. The whole variable domain, remainder taken from reference TRBV5-1 and TRBJ2-7, is KAGVTQTPRYLIKTRGQQVTLSCSPISGHRSVSWYQQTPGQGLQFLFEYFSETQRNKGNFPGRFSGRQFSNSRSEMNVSTLELGDSALYLCASSLDRGSREQYFGPGTRLTVT.

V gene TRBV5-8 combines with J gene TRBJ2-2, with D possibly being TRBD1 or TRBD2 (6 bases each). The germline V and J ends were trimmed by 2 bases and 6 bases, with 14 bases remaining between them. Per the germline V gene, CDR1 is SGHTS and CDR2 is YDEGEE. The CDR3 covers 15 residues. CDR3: CASSLSGGGSGELFF. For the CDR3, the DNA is TGTGCCAGCAGCTTAAGCGGAGGGGGGTCCGGGGAGCTGTTTTTT.

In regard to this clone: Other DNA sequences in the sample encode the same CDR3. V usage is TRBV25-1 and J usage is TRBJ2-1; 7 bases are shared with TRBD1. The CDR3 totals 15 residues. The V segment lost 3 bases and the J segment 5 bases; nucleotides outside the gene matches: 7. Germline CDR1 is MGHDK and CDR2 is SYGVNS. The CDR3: CASSDPGQGDNEQFF. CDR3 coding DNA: TGTGCCAGCAGTGACCCGGGGCAGGGGGACAATGAGCAGTTCTTC.

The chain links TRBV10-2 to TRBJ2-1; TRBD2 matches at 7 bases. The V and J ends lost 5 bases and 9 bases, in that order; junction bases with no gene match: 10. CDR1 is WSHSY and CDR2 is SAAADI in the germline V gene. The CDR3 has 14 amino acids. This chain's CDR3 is CASSNPTSLGEQFF. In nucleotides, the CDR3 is TGCGCCAGCAGTAACCCGACTAGCCTCGGTGAGCAGTTCTTC.

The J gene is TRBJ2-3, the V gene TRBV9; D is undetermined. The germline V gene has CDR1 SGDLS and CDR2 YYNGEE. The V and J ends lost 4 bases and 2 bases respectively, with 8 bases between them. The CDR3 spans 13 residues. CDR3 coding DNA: TGTGCCAGCAGCCTCAGGACCACAGATACGCAGTATTTT. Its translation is CASSLRTTDTQYF.

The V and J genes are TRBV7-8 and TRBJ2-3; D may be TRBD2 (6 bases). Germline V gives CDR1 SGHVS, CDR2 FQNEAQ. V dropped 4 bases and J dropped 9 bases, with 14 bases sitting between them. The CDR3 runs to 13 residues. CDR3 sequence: CASSSDRRGTQYF. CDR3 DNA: TGTGCCAGCAGCTCTGATCGGCGGGGCACGCAGTATTTT. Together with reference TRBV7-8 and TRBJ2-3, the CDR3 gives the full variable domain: GAGVSQSPRYKVAKRGQDVALRCDPISGHVSLFWYQQALGQGPEFLTYFQNEAQLDKSGLPSDRFFAERPEGSVSTLKIQRTQQEDSAVYLCASSSDRRGTQYFGPGTRLTVL.

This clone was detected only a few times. Here the CDR3 reads CASSVGRGANYGYTF. The CDR3 nucleotides are TGTGCCAGCAGTGTCGGGAGGGGCGCCAACTATGGCTACACCTTC. V and J are TRBV27 and TRBJ1-2, with D possibly being TRBD1 (5 bases). Germline V CDR1 and CDR2: MNHEY, SMNVEV (reference sequence). The CDR3 loop spans 15 amino acids. The V and J ends lost 5 bases and 2 bases respectively, with 15 bases between them.

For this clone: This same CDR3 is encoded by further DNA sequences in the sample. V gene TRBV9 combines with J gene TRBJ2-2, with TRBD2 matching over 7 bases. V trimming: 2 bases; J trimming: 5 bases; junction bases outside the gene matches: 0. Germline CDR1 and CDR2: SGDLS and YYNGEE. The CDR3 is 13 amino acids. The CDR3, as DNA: TGTGCCAGCAGCGTGCGGGGGACCGGGGAGCTGTTTTTT. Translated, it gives CASSVRGTGELFF.

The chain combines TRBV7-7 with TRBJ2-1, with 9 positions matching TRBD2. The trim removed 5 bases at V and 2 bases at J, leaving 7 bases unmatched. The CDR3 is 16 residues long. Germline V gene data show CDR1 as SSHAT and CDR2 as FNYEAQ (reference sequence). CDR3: CASSPGTSSAYNEQFF. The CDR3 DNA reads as TGTGCCAGCAGCCCCGGGACTAGCAGTGCCTACAATGAGCAGTTCTTC.

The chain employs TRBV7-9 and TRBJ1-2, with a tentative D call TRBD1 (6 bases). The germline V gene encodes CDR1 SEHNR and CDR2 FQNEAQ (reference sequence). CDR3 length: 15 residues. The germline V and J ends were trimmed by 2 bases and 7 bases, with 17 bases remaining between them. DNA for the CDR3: TGTGCCAGCAGCTTACGTCCCGGGACAATATCTGGCTACACCTTC. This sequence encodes CASSLRPGTISGYTF. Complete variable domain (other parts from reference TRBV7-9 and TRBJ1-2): DTGVSQNPRHKITKRGQNVTFRCDPISEHNRLYWYRQTLGQGPEFLTYFQNEAQLEKSRLLSDRFSAERPKGSFSTLEIQRTEQGDSAMYLCASSLRPGTISGYTFGSGTRLTVV.

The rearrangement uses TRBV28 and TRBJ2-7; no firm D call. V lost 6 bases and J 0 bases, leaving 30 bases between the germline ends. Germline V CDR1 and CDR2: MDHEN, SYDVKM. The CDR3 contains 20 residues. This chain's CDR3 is CASSLTTDEAGYFSSYEQYF. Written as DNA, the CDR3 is TGTGCCAGCAGCCTAACCACCGACGAGGCAGGATACTTTAGCTCCTACGAGCAGTACTTC.

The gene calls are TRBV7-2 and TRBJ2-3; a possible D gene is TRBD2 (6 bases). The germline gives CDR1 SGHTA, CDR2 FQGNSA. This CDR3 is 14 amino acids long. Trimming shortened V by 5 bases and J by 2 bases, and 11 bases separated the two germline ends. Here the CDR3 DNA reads TGTGCCAGCAGCACCCGGACTAACACAGATACGCAGTATTTT. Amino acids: CASSTRTNTDTQYF. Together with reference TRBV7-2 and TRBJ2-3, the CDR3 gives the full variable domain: GAGVSQSPSNKVTEKGKDVELRCDPISGHTALYWYRQSLGQGLEFLIYFQGNSAPDKSGLPSDRFSAERTGGSVSTLTIQRTQQEDSAVYLCASSTRTNTDTQYFGPGTRLTVL.

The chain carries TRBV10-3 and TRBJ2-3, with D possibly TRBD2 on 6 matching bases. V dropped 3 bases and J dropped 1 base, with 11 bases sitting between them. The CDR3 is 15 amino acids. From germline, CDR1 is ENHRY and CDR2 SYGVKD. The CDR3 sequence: CAISDIGGGTDTQYF. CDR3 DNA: TGTGCCATCAGTGATATAGGAGGGGGCACAGATACGCAGTATTTT.

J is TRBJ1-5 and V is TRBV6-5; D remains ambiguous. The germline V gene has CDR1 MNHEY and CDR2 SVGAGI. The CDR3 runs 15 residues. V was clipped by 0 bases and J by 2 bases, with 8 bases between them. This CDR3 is CASSYSMSGNQPQHF. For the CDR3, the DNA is TGTGCCAGCAGTTACTCGATGTCAGGCAATCAGCCCCAGCATTTT.

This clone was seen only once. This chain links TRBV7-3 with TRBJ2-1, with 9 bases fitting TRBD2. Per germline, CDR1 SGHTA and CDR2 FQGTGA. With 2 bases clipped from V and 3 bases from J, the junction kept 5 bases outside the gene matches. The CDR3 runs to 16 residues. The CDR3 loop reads CASSLLRTSDYNEQFF. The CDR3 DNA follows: TGTGCCAGCAGCTTACTCCGGACTAGCGACTACAATGAGCAGTTCTTC.

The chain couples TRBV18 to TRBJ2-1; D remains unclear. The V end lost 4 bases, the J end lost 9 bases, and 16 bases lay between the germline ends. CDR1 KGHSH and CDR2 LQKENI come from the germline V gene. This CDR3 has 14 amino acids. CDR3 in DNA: TGTGCCAGCTCACTGGCGGCTAGAGCCTTTGAGCAGTTCTTC. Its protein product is CASSLAARAFEQFF.

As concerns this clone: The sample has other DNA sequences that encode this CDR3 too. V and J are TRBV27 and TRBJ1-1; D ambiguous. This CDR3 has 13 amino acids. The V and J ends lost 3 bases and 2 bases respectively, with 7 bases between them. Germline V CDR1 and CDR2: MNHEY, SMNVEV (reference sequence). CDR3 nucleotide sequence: TGTGCCAGCAGTTTGACCGGCAACACTGAAGCTTTCTTT. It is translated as CASSLTGNTEAFF.

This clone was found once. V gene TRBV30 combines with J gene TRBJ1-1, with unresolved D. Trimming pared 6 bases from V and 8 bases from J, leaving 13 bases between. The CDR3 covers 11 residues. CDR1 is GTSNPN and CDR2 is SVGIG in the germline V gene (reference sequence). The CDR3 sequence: CACLRQLEAFF. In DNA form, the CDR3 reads TGTGCCTGCCTTCGGCAGCTCGAAGCTTTCTTT.